Following are 22 T cell receptor beta chains from one sample sequenced in a study of blood T cell repertoires in COVID-19. The method was immunoSEQ multiplex PCR; TCRdb's version includes in-frame clones alone and lacks a portion of them. The repertoire consists of approximately 96,000 clones, with nearly 90% occurring once and the leading ten covering about 3%. The specimen was peripheral blood. The receptors were sampled from an elderly woman with acute or convalescent COVID-19.

Here the CDR3 reads CASSAPRGLADTQYF. The CDR3 nucleotides are TGTGCCAGTAGCGCCCCCCGCGGACTGGCAGATACGCAGTATTTT. This rearrangement joins TRBV19 to TRBJ2-3; tentative D call: TRBD2 (5 bases). The V and J ends lost 6 bases and 4 bases respectively, with 17 bases between them. Germline CDR1 is LNHDA and CDR2 is SQIVND (reference sequence). The CDR3 extends over 15 amino acids.

In this sample, this clone turned up a few times. The V call is TRBV6-5, the J call TRBJ2-5; tentative D call: TRBD2 (6 bases). This CDR3 contains 12 residues. The germline V gene encodes CDR1 MNHEY and CDR2 SVGAGI. V lost 6 bases, J lost 4 bases, and 9 bases lay in between. The CDR3 DNA is TGTGCCAGCAGGAGACTAGGAGAGACCCAGTACTTC. This translates into CASRRLGETQYF.

The sample holds a few counts of this clone. The rearrangement links TRBV30 to TRBJ2-7, with TRBD1 matching 7 bases. CDR1 is GTSNPN and CDR2 is SVGIG in the germline V gene (reference sequence). The junction had 11 bases not matched to a gene; V was cut back by 0 bases and J by 9 bases. There are 14 residues in the CDR3. The CDR3 sequence: CAWSVLIGTAWQYF. The CDR3, as DNA: TGTGCCTGGAGTGTACTAATTGGGACAGCTTGGCAGTACTTC. Combining the CDR3 with reference TRBV30 and TRBJ2-7 gives the whole variable domain SQTIHQWPATLVQPVGSPLSLECTVEGTSNPNLYWYRQAAGRGLQLLFYSVGIGQISSEVPQNLSASRPQDRQFILSSKKLLLSDSGFYLCAWSVLIGTAWQYFGPGTRLTVT.

V usage is TRBV7-3 and J usage is TRBJ2-1; the D gene is possibly TRBD2 (6 bases). Trimming pared 2 bases from V and 0 bases from J, leaving 8 bases between. Germline V gene data show CDR1 as SGHTA and CDR2 as FQGTGA. This CDR3 is built from 15 residues. CDR3 sequence: CASSLGLISYNEQFF. The DNA of the CDR3 is TGTGCCAGCAGCTTAGGACTAATCTCCTACAATGAGCAGTTCTTC.

The V gene is TRBV10-3, the J gene TRBJ2-7; TRBD2 agrees at 7 bases. CDR3 size: 15 residues. CDR1 and CDR2 from the germline V gene are ENHRY and SYGVKD. CDR3 in DNA: TGTGAAGGCCTCCTTGGGGGGGATTGTAGGTACGAGCAGTACTTC. It codes for CEGLLGGDCRYEQYF.

Only one count was recorded for this clone. The chain links TRBV5-4 to TRBJ2-7; 7 bases are shared with TRBD2. The CDR3 length is 15 residues. V lost 4 bases and J lost 0; bases outside the gene matches: 7. Germline-derived CDR1 and CDR2 are SGHNT and YYREEE (reference sequence). DNA of the CDR3: TGTGCCAGCAGCGCTAGCGGCTCGAGCTCCTACGAGCAGTACTTC. Protein: CASSASGSSSYEQYF.

The chain is built from TRBV19 and TRBJ1-5, with 7 bases aligning to TRBD1. This CDR3 is built from 15 residues. With 7 bases clipped from V and 1 base from J, the junction kept 7 bases outside the gene matches. From germline, CDR1 is LNHDA and CDR2 SQIVND (reference sequence). The CDR3 region is CASTGQPLSNQPQHF. The CDR3 region has the DNA TGTGCCAGTACGGGACAGCCACTAAGCAATCAGCCCCAGCATTTT.

V and J are TRBV30 and TRBJ1-5; 8 bases are a match to TRBD1. Losses at the gene ends were 1 base for V and 3 bases for J; bases not matched to a gene: 11. The germline V gene has CDR1 GTSNPN and CDR2 SVGIG (reference sequence). There are 17 residues in the CDR3. In DNA form, the CDR3 reads TGTGCCTGGAGTGGCCCAGGGGGCCAAGGGACCAATCAGCCCCAGCATTTT. It codes for CAWSGPGGQGTNQPQHF.

The chain has TRBV18 and TRBJ1-1, with D uncertain. The CDR3 loop spans 14 amino acids. The V end lost 1 base, the J end lost 1 base, and 7 bases lay between the germline ends. Germline values: CDR1 KGHSH, CDR2 LQKENI. The CDR3 sequence: CASSPLSGNTEAFF. The CDR3 coding sequence is TGTGCCAGCTCACCACTTTCAGGGAACACTGAAGCTTTCTTT.

The chain combines TRBV7-2 with TRBJ1-5; D is possibly TRBD1 (6 bases). The CDR3 spans 16 residues. The ends were cut back, 2 bases at V and 1 base at J, with 12 bases in the middle. Germline V CDR1 and CDR2: SGHTA, FQGNSA. The CDR3 protein is CASSLIGGASNQPQHF. CDR3 bases: TGTGCCAGCAGCTTAATTGGGGGCGCGAGCAATCAGCCCCAGCATTTT.

This chain uses TRBV6-5 with TRBJ1-5; D is unresolved. The germline V and J ends were trimmed by 8 bases and 4 bases, with 9 bases remaining between them. Germline CDR1 and CDR2: MNHEY and SVGAGI. There are 12 residues in the CDR3. CDR3 in amino acids: CASQTPNQPQHF. The CDR3 DNA sequence: TGTGCCAGCCAGACACCAAATCAGCCCCAGCATTTT.

The gene calls are TRBV12-2 and TRBJ2-7; the D call TRBD1 from the table was never checked on the DNA. TRBV12-2 is termed a pseudogene. The CDR3 runs 16 residues. This CDR3 is CASRSSYRVSSYEQYF. The CDR3 DNA sequence: TGTGCAAGTCGCTCCAGCTACAGGGTTAGCTCCTACGAGCAGTACTTC.

The chain joins TRBV2 to TRBJ2-3; D not certain. V lost 6 bases and J 2 bases, leaving 3 bases between the germline ends. The length of the CDR3 is 11 residues. CDR1 is SNHLY, CDR2 FYNNEI, per germline. CDR3 amino acids: CASSLTDTQYF. As DNA, the CDR3 is TGTGCCAGCAGCCTCACAGATACGCAGTATTTT.

The CDR3 sequence is CASSIGTSTGYYGYTF. The CDR3 DNA is TGTGCCAGTAGTATAGGGACCTCGACAGGGTACTATGGCTACACCTTC. The chain has TRBV19 and TRBJ1-2, with 7 bases matching TRBD1. The V gene's germline CDR1 is LNHDA and CDR2 SQIVND (reference sequence). J gave up 3 bases and V 1 base, and 8 bases lay outside the gene matches. The CDR3 contains 16 residues.

The chain recombines TRBV3-1 (or the pseudogene TRBV3-2) with TRBJ2-5; D ambiguous. Germline assignment: CDR1 LGHDT and CDR2 YNNKEL (reference sequence). The CDR3 covers 15 residues. V lost 0 bases and J 4 bases, leaving 12 bases between the germline ends. In DNA, the CDR3 is TGTGCCAGCAGCCAAGATGGGCCAAGGCGAGAGACCCAGTACTTC. This gives the protein CASSQDGPRRETQYF.

The chain is built from TRBV7-2 and TRBJ1-2; 8 positions agree with TRBD1. This CDR3 has 14 residues. CDR1 is SGHTA and CDR2 is FQGNSA in the germline V gene. The V segment lost 2 bases and the J segment 7 bases; nucleotides outside the gene matches: 6. The CDR3 nucleotides are TGTGCCAGCAGCTTAACAGCGGACAGGGCTGGCTACACCTTC. Protein product: CASSLTADRAGYTF.

This sequence joins TRBV7-3 and TRBJ2-1; unclear D gene. Germline CDR1 SGHTA, CDR2 FQGTGA. V lost 5 bases and J lost 7, with 12 bases in between. The CDR3 runs 13 residues. The DNA for the CDR3 is TGTGCCAGCAGCCCTCCGAGTTGGAATGAGCAGTTCTTC. Protein: CASSPPSWNEQFF.

The chain carries TRBV19 and TRBJ2-1; TRBD2 agrees at 12 bases. Germline CDR1 reads LNHDA; CDR2 reads SQIVND (reference sequence). The V and J ends lost 1 base and 10 bases, in that order; junction bases with no gene match: 11. The CDR3 length is 17 residues. The CDR3 loop reads CASSIASGLAGTREQFF. CDR3 DNA: TGTGCCAGTAGTATAGCCTCAGGACTAGCGGGAACGAGGGAGCAGTTCTTC.

This chain uses TRBV5-1 with TRBJ1-1; 9 bases agree with TRBD1. Germline V CDR1 and CDR2: SGHRS, YFSETQ. The CDR3 length is 15 residues. With V trimmed by 2 bases and J by 1 base, 3 bases remained unmatched. This CDR3 reads CASSLQGAPNTEAFF. In DNA form, the CDR3 reads TGCGCCAGCAGCTTACAGGGGGCTCCGAACACTGAAGCTTTCTTT.

V gene TRBV6-4 combines with J gene TRBJ1-5; the D is unclear. The germline V gene has CDR1 MRHNA and CDR2 SNTAGT. The V and J ends lost 5 bases and 2 bases respectively, with 4 bases between them. This CDR3 comprises 12 residues. This CDR3 reads CASSTGNQPQHF. CDR3 DNA: TGTGCCAGCAGTACGGGCAATCAGCCCCAGCATTTT.

This chain connects TRBV12-3 or TRBV12-4 to TRBJ1-2; weak D call: TRBD1 (5 bases). The CDR3 loop spans 13 amino acids. Trimming pared 4 bases from V and 5 bases from J, leaving 11 bases between. CDR3 nucleotide sequence: TGTGCCAGCAGTTCTGTGGCAGGGTATGGCTACACCTTC. Its protein product is CASSSVAGYGYTF.

This clone has only one observation. The V gene is TRBV6-4, the J gene TRBJ2-3, with D possibly being TRBD1 (8 bases). V shed 3 bases and J shed 5 bases, with 21 bases lying between them. The length of the CDR3 is 17 residues. Germline V gene lookup returns CDR1 MRHNA and CDR2 SNTAGT. The CDR3 reads CASSEGGAGGIEDTQYF. The CDR3 DNA follows: TGTGCCAGCAGTGAAGGGGGGGCAGGGGGCATTGAAGATACGCAGTATTTT.